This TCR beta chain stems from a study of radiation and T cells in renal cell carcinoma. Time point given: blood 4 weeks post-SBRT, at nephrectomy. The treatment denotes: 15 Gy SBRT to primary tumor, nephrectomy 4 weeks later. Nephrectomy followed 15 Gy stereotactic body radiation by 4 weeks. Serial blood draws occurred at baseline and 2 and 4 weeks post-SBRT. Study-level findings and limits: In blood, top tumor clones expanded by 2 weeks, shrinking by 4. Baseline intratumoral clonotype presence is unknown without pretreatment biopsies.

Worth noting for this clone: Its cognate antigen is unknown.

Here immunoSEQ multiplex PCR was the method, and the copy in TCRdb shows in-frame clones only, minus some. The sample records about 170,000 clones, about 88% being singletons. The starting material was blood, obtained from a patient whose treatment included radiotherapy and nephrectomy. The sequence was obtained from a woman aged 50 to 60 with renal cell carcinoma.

The CDR3 is CASSWGLAGFNEQFF. CDR3 bases: TGTGCCAGCAGCTGGGGACTAGCGGGGTTTAATGAGCAGTTCTTC. The chain carries TRBV5-5 and TRBJ2-1, with TRBD2 identical over 13 bases. The CDR3 is made up of 15 amino acids. Germline V gene data show CDR1 as SGHKS and CDR2 as YYEKEE (reference sequence). The J segment lost 7 bases and the V segment lost 3 bases, leaving 4 bases of the junction unmatched. The variable domain in full, completed from reference TRBV5-5 and TRBJ2-1, reads DAGVTQSPTHLIKTRGQQVTLRCSPISGHKSVSWYQQVLGQGPQFIFQYYEKEERGRGNFPDRFSARQFPNYSSELNVNALLLGDSALYLCASSWGLAGFNEQFFGPGTRLTVL.